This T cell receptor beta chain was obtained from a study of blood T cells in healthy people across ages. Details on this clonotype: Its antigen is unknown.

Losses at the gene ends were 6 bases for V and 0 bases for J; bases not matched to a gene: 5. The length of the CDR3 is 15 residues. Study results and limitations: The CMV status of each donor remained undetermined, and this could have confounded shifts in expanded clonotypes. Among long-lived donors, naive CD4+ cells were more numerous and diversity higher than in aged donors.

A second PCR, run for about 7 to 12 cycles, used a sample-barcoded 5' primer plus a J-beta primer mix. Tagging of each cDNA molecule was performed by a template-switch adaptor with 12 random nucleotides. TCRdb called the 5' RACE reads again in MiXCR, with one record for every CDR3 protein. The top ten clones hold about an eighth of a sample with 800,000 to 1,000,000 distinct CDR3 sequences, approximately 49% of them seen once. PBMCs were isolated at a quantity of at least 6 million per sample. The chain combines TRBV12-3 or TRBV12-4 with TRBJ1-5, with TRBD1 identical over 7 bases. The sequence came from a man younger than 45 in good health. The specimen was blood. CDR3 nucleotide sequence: TGTGCCAGCAGGCCGGGACAGAATAGCAATCAGCCCCAGCATTTT. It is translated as CASRPGQNSNQPQHF.